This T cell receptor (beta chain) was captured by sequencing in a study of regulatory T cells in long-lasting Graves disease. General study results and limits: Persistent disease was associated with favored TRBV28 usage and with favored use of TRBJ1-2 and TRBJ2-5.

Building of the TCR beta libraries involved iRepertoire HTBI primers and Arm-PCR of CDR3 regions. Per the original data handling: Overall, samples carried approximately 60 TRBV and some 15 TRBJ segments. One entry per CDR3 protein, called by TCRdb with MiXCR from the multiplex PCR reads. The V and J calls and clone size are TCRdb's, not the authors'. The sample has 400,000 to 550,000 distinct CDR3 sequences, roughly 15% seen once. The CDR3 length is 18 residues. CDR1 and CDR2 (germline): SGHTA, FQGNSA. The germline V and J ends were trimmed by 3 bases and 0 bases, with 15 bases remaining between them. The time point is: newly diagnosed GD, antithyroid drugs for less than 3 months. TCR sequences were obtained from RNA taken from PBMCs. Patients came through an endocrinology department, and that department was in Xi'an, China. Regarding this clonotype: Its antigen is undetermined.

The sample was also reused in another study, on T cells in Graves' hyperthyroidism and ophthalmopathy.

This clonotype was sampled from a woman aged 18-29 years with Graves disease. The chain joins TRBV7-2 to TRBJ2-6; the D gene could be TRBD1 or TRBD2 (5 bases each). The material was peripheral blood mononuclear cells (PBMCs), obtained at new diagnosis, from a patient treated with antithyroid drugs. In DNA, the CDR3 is TGTGCCAGCAGCTTCTCTATGGGACGATTCTCTGGGGCCAACGTCCTGACTTTC. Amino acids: CASSFSMGRFSGANVLTF.